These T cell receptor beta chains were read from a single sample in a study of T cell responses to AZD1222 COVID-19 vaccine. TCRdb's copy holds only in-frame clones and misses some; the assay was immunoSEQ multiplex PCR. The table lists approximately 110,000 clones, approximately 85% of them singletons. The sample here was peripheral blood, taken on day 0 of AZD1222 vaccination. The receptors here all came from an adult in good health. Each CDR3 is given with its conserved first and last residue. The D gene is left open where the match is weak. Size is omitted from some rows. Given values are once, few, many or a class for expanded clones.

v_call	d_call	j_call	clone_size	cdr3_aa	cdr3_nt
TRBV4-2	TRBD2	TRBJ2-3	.	CASSQLAGQGNTQYF	TGTGCCAGCAGCCAACTAGCGGGCCAAGGAAATACGCAGTATTTT
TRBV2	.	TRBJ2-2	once	CASTPTIGAGELFF	TGTGCCAGCACCCCGACTATTGGGGCCGGGGAGCTGTTTTTT
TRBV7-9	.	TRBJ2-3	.	CASSFGDSNTDTQYF	TGTGCCAGCAGCTTTGGGGACTCTAACACAGATACGCAGTATTTT
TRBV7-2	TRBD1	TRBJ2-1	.	CASEQGDRYNEQFF	TGTGCCTCAGAGCAGGGGGACAGATACAATGAGCAGTTCTTC
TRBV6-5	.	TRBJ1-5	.	CASSPRRDSNQPQHF	TGTGCCAGCAGTCCAAGACGAGATAGCAATCAGCCCCAGCATTTT
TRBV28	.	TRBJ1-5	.	CASLAGAQPQHF	TGTGCCAGCTTGGCAGGAGCTCAGCCCCAGCATTTT
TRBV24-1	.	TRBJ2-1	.	CATSDLQGAPYNEQFF	TGTGCCACCAGTGATTTGCAGGGTGCCCCCTACAATGAGCAGTTCTTC
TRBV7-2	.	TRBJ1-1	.	CASSYGQNTEAFF	TGTGCCAGCAGCTACGGACAGAACACTGAAGCTTTCTTT
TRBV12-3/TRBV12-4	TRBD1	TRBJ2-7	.	CASSSDRAYEQYF	TGTGCCAGCAGTTCGGACAGGGCTTACGAGCAGTACTTC
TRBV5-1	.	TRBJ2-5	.	CASSPDATTRETQYF	TGCGCCAGCAGCCCTGATGCAACTACTCGGGAGACCCAGTACTTC
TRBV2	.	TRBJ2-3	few	CASRGDEATAADTQYF	TGTGCCAGCAGGGGGGACGAGGCTACCGCGGCAGATACGCAGTATTTT
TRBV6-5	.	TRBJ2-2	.	CASIGGGGEAGELFF	TGTGCCAGCATCGGTGGAGGGGGCGAGGCCGGGGAGCTGTTTTTT
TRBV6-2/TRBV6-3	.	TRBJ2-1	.	CASSRGTGGAWMEEQFF	TGTGCCAGCAGCAGGGGGACCGGGGGGGCCTGGATGGAGGAGCAGTTCTTC
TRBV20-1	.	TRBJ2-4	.	CSASNPQQGDKNIQYF	TGCAGTGCTAGTAACCCTCAACAAGGGGACAAAAACATTCAGTACTTC
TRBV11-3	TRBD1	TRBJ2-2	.	CASSFRQGRNTGELFF	TGTGCCAGCAGCTTTCGACAGGGGCGAAACACCGGGGAGCTGTTTTTT
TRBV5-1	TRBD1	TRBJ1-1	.	CASSLAGTGGTEAFF	TGCGCCAGCAGCTTGGCCGGGACAGGGGGTACTGAAGCTTTCTTT
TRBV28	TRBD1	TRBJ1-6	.	CASSWWDRGSPLHF	TGTGCCAGCAGCTGGTGGGACAGGGGATCACCCCTCCACTTT
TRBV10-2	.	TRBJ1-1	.	CASKTSNMNTEAFF	TGCGCCAGTAAGACTTCAAACATGAACACTGAAGCTTTCTTT
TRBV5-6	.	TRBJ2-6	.	CASSPIDHSGANVLTF	TGTGCCAGCAGCCCTATTGACCACTCTGGGGCCAACGTCCTGACTTTC
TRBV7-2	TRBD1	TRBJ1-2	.	CASSSNRGNIYGYTF	TGTGCCAGCAGCTCGAACAGGGGTAACATCTATGGCTACACCTTC
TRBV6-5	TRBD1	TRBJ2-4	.	CASSSGGAPKNIQYF	TGTGCCAGCAGTTCAGGGGGCGCCCCCAAAAACATTCAGTACTTC
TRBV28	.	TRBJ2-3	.	CASRFRGLKSTDTQYF	TGTGCCAGCAGATTCAGAGGACTCAAGAGCACAGATACGCAGTATTTT
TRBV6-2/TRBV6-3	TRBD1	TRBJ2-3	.	CASSYSQGGALDTQYF	TGTGCCAGCAGTTACTCCCAAGGGGGCGCATTGGATACGCAGTATTTT
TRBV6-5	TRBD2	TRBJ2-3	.	CASSYDARGDTQYF	TGTGCCAGCAGTTACGACGCGCGGGGGGATACGCAGTATTTT
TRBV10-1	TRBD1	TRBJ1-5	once	CASSLGQGSQPQHF	TGCGCCAGCAGCCTTGGACAGGGGAGTCAGCCCCAGCATTTT
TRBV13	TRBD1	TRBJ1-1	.	CASSLGRGQGIEAFF	TGTGCCAGCAGCTTAGGCCGGGGACAGGGGATTGAAGCTTTCTTT
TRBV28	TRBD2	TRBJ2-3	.	CASSASGTSGTDTQYF	TGTGCCAGCAGTGCCTCCGGGACTAGCGGCACAGATACGCAGTATTTT
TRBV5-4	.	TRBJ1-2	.	CASSYGDRNYGYTF	TGTGCCAGCAGCTATGGCGACAGGAACTATGGCTACACCTTC
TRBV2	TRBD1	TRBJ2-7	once	CASTGDTYEQYF	TGTGCCAGTACAGGGGATACCTACGAGCAGTACTTC
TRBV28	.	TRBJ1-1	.	CASSPFGTEAFF	TGTGCCAGCAGTCCGTTTGGCACTGAAGCTTTCTTT
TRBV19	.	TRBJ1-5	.	CATQGVGNQPQHF	TGTGCCACCCAGGGCGTCGGCAATCAGCCCCAGCATTTT
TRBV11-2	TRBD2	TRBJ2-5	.	CASSSPGIAGGTQYF	TGTGCCAGCAGCTCCCCCGGGATAGCGGGGGGGACCCAGTACTTC
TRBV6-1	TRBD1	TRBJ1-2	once	CASSENPGTGNGYTF	TGTGCCAGCAGTGAAAACCCCGGGACAGGGAATGGCTACACCTTC
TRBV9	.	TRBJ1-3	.	CASSVMTGGNGNTIYF	TGTGCCAGCAGCGTGATGACCGGGGGGAACGGAAACACCATATATTTT
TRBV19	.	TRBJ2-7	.	CASMDNSYEQYF	TGTGCCAGTATGGACAACTCCTACGAGCAGTACTTC
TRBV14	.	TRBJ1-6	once	CASRKRGDNSPLHF	TGTGCCAGCAGGAAGAGGGGGGATAATTCACCCCTCCACTTT
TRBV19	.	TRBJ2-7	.	CASSQPGQGHEQYF	TGTGCCAGTAGTCAGCCGGGTCAGGGACACGAGCAGTACTTC
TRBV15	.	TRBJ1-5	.	CATSREGARQPQHF	TGTGCCACCAGCAGAGAAGGGGCGCGGCAGCCCCAGCATTTT
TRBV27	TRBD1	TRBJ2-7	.	CASSRLPGTGIYEQYF	TGTGCCAGCAGTCGATTACCCGGGACAGGGATTTACGAGCAGTACTTC
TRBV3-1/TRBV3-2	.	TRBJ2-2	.	CASSHRSLAQSPGELFF	TGTGCCAGCAGCCACAGGTCGTTAGCACAGTCACCCGGGGAGCTGTTTTTT
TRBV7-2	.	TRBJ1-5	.	CASSPGQTNQPQHF	TGTGCCAGCAGCCCCGGACAGACAAATCAGCCCCAGCATTTT
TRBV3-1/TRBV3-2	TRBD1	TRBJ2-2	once	CASSPGQRTNTGELFF	TGTGCCAGCAGCCCGGGACAGAGGACGAACACCGGGGAGCTGTTTTTT
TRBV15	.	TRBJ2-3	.	CATSREGQGSDTQYF	TGTGCCACCAGCAGAGAGGGGCAGGGTTCAGATACGCAGTATTTT
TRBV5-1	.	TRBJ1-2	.	CASSTDGRSYGYTF	TGCGCCAGCAGCACGGACGGACGGTCCTATGGCTACACCTTC
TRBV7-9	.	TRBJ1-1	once	CASTMDSNTEAFF	TGTGCCAGCACCATGGACAGTAACACTGAAGCTTTCTTT
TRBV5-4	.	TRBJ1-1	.	CASSLGRWDTEAFF	TGTGCCAGCAGCCTGGGACGTTGGGACACTGAAGCTTTCTTT
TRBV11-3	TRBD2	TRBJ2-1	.	CASSLVVGRGEQFF	TGTGCCAGCAGCTTGGTCGTGGGGCGGGGGGAGCAGTTCTTC
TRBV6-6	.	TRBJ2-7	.	CASTFRQANYEQYF	TGTGCCAGCACTTTCCGACAGGCTAACTACGAGCAGTACTTC
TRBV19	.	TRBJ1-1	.	CASSRHTEAFF	TGTGCCAGTAGTCGTCACACTGAAGCTTTCTTT
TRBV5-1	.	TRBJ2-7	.	CATRGGAGAAYEQYF	TGCGCCACCAGGGGGGGGGCAGGGGCGGCCTACGAGCAGTACTTC
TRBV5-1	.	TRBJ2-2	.	CATRGGSTGELFF	TGCGCCACGCGAGGGGGGAGCACCGGGGAGCTGTTTTTT
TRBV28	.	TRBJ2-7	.	CASRPTHTPSEQYF	TGTGCCAGCAGACCAACTCATACCCCGTCCGAGCAGTACTTC